A single sample is the source of the 27 T cell receptor beta chains below, sequenced in a study of T cell responses to AZD1222 COVID-19 vaccine. Measured with immunoSEQ multiplex PCR; TCRdb has only the in-frame clones, and not every one. The sample holds roughly 120,000 clones, 88% seen once. Material: peripheral blood, obtained on day 0 of AZD1222 vaccination. The receptors derive from an adult in good health.

The V call is TRBV14, the J call TRBJ1-2; 8 bases map to TRBD1. V trimming: 4 bases; J trimming: 7 bases; junction bases outside the gene matches: 11. There are 15 residues in the CDR3. Germline CDR1 is SGHDN and CDR2 is FVKESK. CDR3 region: CASSPRTGRLGGYTF. The DNA of the CDR3 is TGTGCCAGCAGCCCCCGGACAGGGAGGCTCGGTGGCTACACCTTC.

The V and J genes are TRBV30 and TRBJ1-1; tentatively, D is TRBD1 (5 bases). CDR3 length equals 13 residues. Per germline, CDR1 GTSNPN and CDR2 SVGIG (reference sequence). The germline V and J ends were trimmed by 0 bases and 10 bases, with 15 bases remaining between them. The CDR3 DNA reads as TGTGCCTGGAGTGTAGTCCAGGGAGCAGCAGCTTTCTTT. This encodes CAWSVVQGAAAFF.

The chain carries TRBV4-1 and TRBJ2-4; 8 bases line up with TRBD2. Germline V CDR1 and CDR2: MGHRA, YSYEKL. The CDR3 contains 18 residues. The V and J ends lost 3 bases and 4 bases, in that order; junction bases with no gene match: 14. The CDR3 DNA sequence: TGCGCCAGCAGCCAGATGGAAACGGGAGGGCCGGGGAAAAACATTCAGTACTTC. Translation gives CASSQMETGGPGKNIQYF.

This chain connects TRBV10-2 to TRBJ1-5, with 8 bases lining up with TRBD1. The CDR3 has 13 amino acids. Trimming took 8 bases from V and 7 from J; bases not matched to a gene: 7. The germline CDR1 and CDR2 sequences are WSHSY and SAAADI. This chain's CDR3 is CASSETGEQPQHF. DNA for the CDR3: TGCGCCAGCTCTGAGACAGGGGAACAGCCCCAGCATTTT.

The V gene is TRBV6-2 or TRBV6-3, the J gene TRBJ2-7, with D unclear. The CDR3 spans 14 residues. Between the trimmed V and J ends, which lost 2 bases and 3 bases, there was a span of 11 bases. Looked up from germline, CDR1 is MNHEY and CDR2 is SVGEGT. The CDR3 reads CASSYGRSGYEQYF. The CDR3 DNA follows: TGTGCCAGCAGTTACGGTAGATCTGGCTACGAGCAGTACTTC.

The V call is TRBV2, the J call TRBJ1-3; D is unclear. The germline CDR1 and CDR2 sequences are SNHLY and FYNNEI. V was pared by 2 bases and J by 3 bases, with 8 bases between. The CDR3 is made up of 14 amino acids. The CDR3, as DNA: TGTGCCAGCAGTGAAACCTTCAGTGGAAACACCATATATTTT. Translation gives CASSETFSGNTIYF. The entire variable domain, with the rest obtained from reference TRBV2 and TRBJ1-3, is as follows: EPEVTQTPSHQVTQMGQEVILRCVPISNHLYFYWYRQILGQKVEFLVSFYNNEISEKSEIFDDQFSVERPDGSNFTLKIRSTKLEDSAMYFCASSETFSGNTIYFGEGSWLTVV.

This chain uses TRBV12-3 or TRBV12-4 with TRBJ1-5, with no clear D. The CDR3 spans 13 residues. V lost 3 bases to trimming and J lost 11 bases, with 14 bases between them. The CDR3 sequence: CASSLHLLVAQHF. The CDR3 DNA reads TGTGCCAGCAGTTTGCATCTTCTAGTAGCCCAGCATTTT.

With regard to this clone: The identical CDR3 is also encoded by other nucleotide sequences in the sample. The gene calls are TRBV5-1 and TRBJ2-1; 13 bases map to TRBD2. The germline gives CDR1 SGHRS, CDR2 YFSETQ. Losses at the gene ends were 2 bases for V and 7 bases for J; bases not matched to a gene: 3. This CDR3 spans 15 amino acids. CDR3 loop: CASSLLAGGRNEQFF. The CDR3 coding sequence is TGCGCCAGCAGCTTACTAGCGGGGGGGAGAAATGAGCAGTTCTTC.

The chain recombines TRBV19 with TRBJ1-1; no clear D gene. In germline, CDR1 is LNHDA, CDR2 SQIVND (reference sequence). Trimming shortened V by 7 bases and J by 0 bases, and 12 bases separated the two germline ends. The length of the CDR3 is 14 residues. This CDR3 reads CASTLGFMNTEAFF. The DNA of the CDR3 is TGTGCCAGTACCCTGGGGTTCATGAACACTGAAGCTTTCTTT.

This clone has only one observation. The chain has TRBV11-2 and TRBJ1-1; no clear D gene. V lost 3 bases and J 0 bases, leaving 5 bases between the germline ends. This CDR3 has 13 residues. Germline V gene sequence: CDR1 SGHAT, CDR2 FQNNGV. The CDR3 here is CASSFTLNTEAFF. CDR3 coding DNA: TGTGCCAGCAGCTTTACTCTGAACACTGAAGCTTTCTTT.

V is TRBV3-1 (or the pseudogene TRBV3-2) and J is TRBJ2-1; no clear D. From germline, CDR1 is LGHDT and CDR2 YNNKEL (reference sequence). The V and J ends lost 1 base and 9 bases respectively, with 10 bases between them. CDR3 length: 13 residues. The CDR3 here is CASSQGRAGEQFF. The CDR3 DNA follows: TGTGCCAGCAGCCAAGGAAGGGCAGGTGAGCAGTTCTTC.

The chain employs TRBV27 and TRBJ2-2; the D is unclear. This CDR3 comprises 15 residues. CDR1 is MNHEY, CDR2 SMNVEV, per germline (reference sequence). Trimming pared 3 bases from V and 8 bases from J, leaving 16 bases between. The CDR3 nucleotides read TGTGCCAGCAGTTTTATTTCTTTAGCTTCAGGGGAGCTGTTTTTT. This translates into CASSFISLASGELFF.

There are a few counts of this clone. The chain is built from TRBV2 and TRBJ2-7, with 7 bases identical to TRBD2. V lost 6 bases, J lost 4 bases, and 3 bases stayed unmatched. The germline gives CDR1 SNHLY, CDR2 FYNNEI. The CDR3 totals 12 residues. DNA of the CDR3: TGTGCCAGCAGGTTGGGAGGGTACGAGCAGTACTTC. It yields the protein CASRLGGYEQYF.

J is TRBJ1-6 and V is TRBV7-6; 9 nucleotides agree with TRBD1. The CDR3 length is 17 residues. Trimming cost V 0 bases and J 7 bases; bases outside gene matches: 7. Germline CDR1 and CDR2: SGHVS and FNYEAQ. The CDR3 region is CASSLAQPGTGNSPLHF. CDR3 in DNA: TGTGCCAGCAGCTTAGCACAACCCGGGACAGGGAATTCACCCCTCCACTTT.

The gene calls are TRBV5-1 and TRBJ1-1; D is uncertain. The CDR3 consists of 12 residues. CDR1 and CDR2 from the germline V gene are SGHRS and YFSETQ. Between the trimmed V and J ends, which lost 1 base and 6 bases, there was a span of 7 bases. CDR3 sequence reads: CASSLFPSEAFF. The CDR3 bases are TGCGCCAGCAGCTTGTTCCCCTCTGAAGCTTTCTTT.

The V call is TRBV5-8, the J call TRBJ1-3; D is undetermined. Trimming left V 0 bases short and J 1 base short, with 11 bases between. Germline CDR1 SGHTS, CDR2 YDEGEE. CDR3 length: 16 amino acids. The DNA of the CDR3 is TGTGCCAGCAGCTTGGCCGCCAGGTCATCTGGAAACACCATATATTTT. Translating gives CASSLAARSSGNTIYF.

The rearrangement uses TRBV18 and TRBJ1-1; 8 bases align to TRBD1. Germline loops: CDR1 KGHSH, CDR2 LQKENI. Trimming cost V 2 bases and J 2 bases; bases outside gene matches: 1. The CDR3 consists of 14 residues. CDR3 loop: CASSPDRGNTEAFF. The CDR3 DNA reads as TGTGCCAGCTCACCAGACAGGGGAAACACTGAAGCTTTCTTT. Supplemented by reference TRBV18 and TRBJ1-1, the full variable domain reads NAGVMQNPRHLVRRRGQEARLRCSPMKGHSHVYWYRQLPEEGLKFMVYLQKENIIDESGMPKERFSAEFPKEGPSILRIQQVVRGDSAAYFCASSPDRGNTEAFFGQGTRLTVV.

The chain is built from TRBV29-1 and TRBJ1-5; possibly TRBD1 for D (6 bases). This CDR3 contains 13 residues. The V end lost 0 bases, the J end lost 6 bases, and 9 bases lay between the germline ends. Germline values: CDR1 SQVTM, CDR2 ANQGSEA. CDR3 sequence: CSVEEQGGQPQHF. CDR3 DNA sequence: TGCAGCGTTGAAGAACAGGGTGGTCAGCCCCAGCATTTT.

The V call is TRBV19, the J call TRBJ1-2, with unresolved D. The V gene's germline CDR1 is LNHDA and CDR2 SQIVND (reference sequence). This CDR3 is built from 14 residues. Trimming took off 6 bases at V and 4 bases at J, with 15 bases between the two ends. The CDR3 coding sequence is TGTGCCAGTAGCCTCGGGCGGGCATCCTATGGCTACACCTTC. Translating gives CASSLGRASYGYTF. Drawing the rest from reference TRBV19 and TRBJ1-2, the complete variable domain is DGGITQSPKYLFRKEGQNVTLSCEQNLNHDAMYWYRQDPGQGLRLIYYSQIVNDFQKGDIAEGYSVSREKKESFPLTVTSAQKNPTAFYLCASSLGRASYGYTFGSGTRLTVV.

The chain joins TRBV5-4 to TRBJ2-7; D tentatively reads TRBD1 or TRBD2 (6 bases each). V dropped 4 bases and J dropped 3 bases, with 14 bases sitting between them. The CDR3 loop spans 14 amino acids. Germline V CDR1 and CDR2: SGHNT, YYREEE (reference sequence). Written as DNA, the CDR3 is TGTGCCAGCAGCCGACCCGGGGGCGGCTACGAGCAGTACTTC. Its protein product is CASSRPGGGYEQYF.

The chain uses TRBV27 and TRBJ1-1, with TRBD1 matching over 11 bases. J was trimmed by 4 bases and V by 5 bases; bases with no gene match: 3. This CDR3 is 14 amino acids long. Germline values: CDR1 MNHEY, CDR2 SMNVEV (reference sequence). CDR3 sequence: CASSRGTGGTEAFF. CDR3 DNA sequence: TGTGCCAGCAGTAGAGGGACAGGGGGCACTGAAGCTTTCTTT.

The chain joins TRBV19 to TRBJ1-5; D is undetermined. The germline CDR1 and CDR2 sequences are LNHDA and SQIVND (reference sequence). This CDR3 contains 13 residues. The V and J ends lost 5 bases and 7 bases respectively, with 12 bases between them. The CDR3 nucleotides are TGTGCCAGTAGTGGGGTCGTCGGGCAGCCCCAGCATTTT. Translated: CASSGVVGQPQHF.

This chain links TRBV29-1 with TRBJ1-2; the match to TRBD1 covers 8 bases. V gave up 6 bases and J gave up 2 bases; unmatched junction bases: 8. This CDR3 has 14 residues. Germline loops: CDR1 SQVTM, CDR2 ANQGSEA. CDR3 amino acids: CSVPGQVGNYGYTF. DNA for the CDR3: TGCAGCGTCCCGGGACAGGTCGGGAACTATGGCTACACCTTC.

The chain couples TRBV5-1 to TRBJ1-1; possibly TRBD1 for D (6 bases). V was cut by 4 bases and J by 0 bases, with 13 bases left in between. The CDR3 runs 15 residues. The germline V gene has CDR1 SGHRS and CDR2 YFSETQ. The CDR3 nucleotides read TGCGCCAGCAGCAGGGAAGGGGGGATGAACACTGAAGCTTTCTTT. Residues: CASSREGGMNTEAFF.

The chain couples TRBV11-2 to TRBJ2-4; D is undetermined. Germline CDR1 and CDR2: SGHAT and FQNNGV. V was trimmed by 5 bases and J by 0 bases, leaving 14 bases between them. The CDR3 totals 16 residues. The CDR3 here is CASSIRSLGAKNIQYF. CDR3 DNA sequence: TGTGCCAGCAGCATACGGTCCCTCGGAGCCAAAAACATTCAGTACTTC.

The rearrangement joins TRBV15 to TRBJ1-5, with a tentative D call TRBD1 (5 bases). CDR1 LNHNV and CDR2 YYDKDF come from the germline V gene (reference sequence). The CDR3 has 14 residues. V lost 3 bases and J lost 6, with 12 bases in between. The CDR3 region has the DNA TGTGCCACCAGCAGCAGGGAGTTGTTTCAGCCCCAGCATTTT. Amino acid sequence: CATSSRELFQPQHF.

The gene calls are TRBV30 and TRBJ2-1, with TRBD2 matching 9 bases. This CDR3 spans 13 amino acids. CDR1 and CDR2 from the germline V gene are GTSNPN and SVGIG (reference sequence). J gave up 5 bases and V 3 bases, and 2 bases lay outside the gene matches. CDR3 region: CAWRRLADNEQFF. CDR3 in DNA: TGTGCCTGGAGACGACTAGCGGACAATGAGCAGTTCTTC.